This TCR beta chain was profiled in a study of T cells in Graves' hyperthyroidism and ophthalmopathy. About the research overall: Any treatment followed the collection of peripheral blood at initial diagnosis.

This clonotype was observed many times. No antigen is known for it. Germline V gene sequence: CDR1 MNHNS, CDR2 SASEGT. The ends lost 6 bases at V and 1 base at J; junction bases unmatched: 6. The CDR3 consists of 16 residues. Overall study results and limits: Blood shared most expanded thyroid clonotypes above 0.001. Median prediction lead before ophthalmopathy onset was 5 to 7.5 months with the model. Separating ophthalmopathy from stable hyperthyroidism was achieved by a 13 V-J model.

Amplification targeted TCR beta CDR3 regions from RNA transcripts. HTBI primers were the set used in a first-round RT-PCR of the TCR CDR3. TCRdb used MiXCR to reprocess the multiplex PCR reads, holding one entry per CDR3 protein. The top ten hold 6.5% to 8% of the sample, which has about 590,000 distinct CDR3 sequences, approximately 14% seen once. Sequences were obtained from blood. This chain uses TRBV6-1 with TRBJ2-7; 13 nucleotides agree with TRBD2. The TCR was taken from a woman between 25 and 40 years old with Graves' hyperthyroidism. This CDR3 reads CASRDGTSGTSYEQYF. As DNA, the CDR3 is TGTGCCAGCAGGGACGGGACTAGCGGGACATCCTACGAGCAGTACTTC.